The 27 T cell receptor beta chains below come from one sample, sequenced in a study of blood T cell repertoires in COVID-19. The method was immunoSEQ multiplex PCR; TCRdb's version includes in-frame clones alone and lacks a portion of them. The sample lists about 76,000 clones, 90% seen once, with around 0.97% in the top ten. Sequenced input: peripheral blood. The receptors shown here come from a woman in her 50s in a cohort sampled during active COVID-19.

CDR3 residues: CASSAPDRPYEQYF. The CDR3 nucleotides read TGTGCCAGCAGCGCCCCGGACAGGCCCTACGAGCAGTACTTC. The J gene is TRBJ2-7, the V gene TRBV9; 7 nucleotides agree with TRBD1. Germline V gene data show CDR1 as SGDLS and CDR2 as YYNGEE. With 3 bases clipped from V and 2 bases from J, the junction kept 5 bases outside the gene matches. The CDR3 spans 14 residues.

CDR3 bases: TGTGCCAGCAGCCAAGCCGGACAGGGCATCTACACCATATATTTT. Residues: CASSQAGQGIYTIYF. This chain uses TRBV3-1 (or the pseudogene TRBV3-2) with TRBJ1-3; 8 bases align to TRBD1. This CDR3 region has 15 residues. V lost 1 base and J lost 8; bases outside the gene matches: 7. Germline CDR1 and CDR2: LGHDT and YNNKEL (reference sequence).

This clone was seen once. This chain uses TRBV25-1 with TRBJ2-1; tentative D call: TRBD2 (7 bases). CDR1 is MGHDK, CDR2 SYGVNS, per germline. CDR3 length: 14 residues. The V and J ends lost 10 bases and 5 bases respectively, with 18 bases between them. CDR3 bases: TGTGCCACCTCGAGGGGGGGGAGAGACAATGAGCAGTTCTTC. It encodes CATSRGGRDNEQFF.

This CDR3 is CASKTANTGELFF. CDR3 bases: TGTGCCAGCAAGACTGCGAACACCGGGGAGCTGTTTTTT. The V gene is TRBV9, the J gene TRBJ2-2, with D uncertain. The CDR3 is 13 amino acids. The germline V gene encodes CDR1 SGDLS and CDR2 YYNGEE. The V end lost 6 bases, the J end lost 0 bases, and 6 bases lay between the germline ends.

The chain joins TRBV19 to TRBJ2-3; 9 positions agree with TRBD2. The germline V gene has CDR1 LNHDA and CDR2 SQIVND (reference sequence). The CDR3 loop spans 15 amino acids. J gave up 0 bases and V 6 bases, and 4 bases lay outside the gene matches. CDR3 in DNA: TGTGCCAGTAGGAGACTAGCGGCTAGCACAGATACGCAGTATTTT. It codes for CASRRLAASTDTQYF. Supplemented by reference TRBV19 and TRBJ2-3, the full variable domain reads DGGITQSPKYLFRKEGQNVTLSCEQNLNHDAMYWYRQDPGQGLRLIYYSQIVNDFQKGDIAEGYSVSREKKESFPLTVTSAQKNPTAFYLCASRRLAASTDTQYFGPGTRLTVL.

This clone was seen a single time. The chain is built from TRBV19 and TRBJ2-2; a weak D match, TRBD2 (5 bases). Germline loops: CDR1 LNHDA, CDR2 SQIVND (reference sequence). Trimming left V 4 bases short and J 1 base short, with 13 bases between. The CDR3 runs to 16 residues. CDR3: CASSNERSGNTGELFF. As DNA, the CDR3 is TGTGCCAGTAGTAACGAGAGAAGCGGGAACACCGGGGAGCTGTTTTTT.

The chain uses TRBV28 and TRBJ2-4; 7 bases map to TRBD1. Germline V lookup: CDR1 MDHEN, CDR2 SYDVKM. Losses at the gene ends were 8 bases for V and 2 bases for J; bases not matched to a gene: 9. This CDR3 is 15 amino acids long. The CDR3 DNA is TGTGCCAGCCTGACAGGGAAACAAACCAAAAACATTCAGTACTTC. This gives the protein CASLTGKQTKNIQYF.

This chain links TRBV5-1 with TRBJ2-7; TRBD2 is a possible D gene (6 bases). The germline V and J ends were trimmed by 5 bases and 3 bases, with 21 bases remaining between them. From germline, CDR1 is SGHRS and CDR2 YFSETQ. This CDR3 has 16 amino acids. The CDR3, as DNA: TGCGCCAGCAGTCTAGAGCCGGGAGTTAAAGTCTACGAGCAGTACTTC. Translated, it gives CASSLEPGVKVYEQYF.

This clone was recorded only once. The CDR3 sequence is CASSLAFTAEAFF. CDR3 bases: TGTGCCAGCAGCTTAGCGTTCACAGCAGAAGCTTTCTTT. This chain joins TRBV7-8 and TRBJ1-1; unclear D gene. CDR3 size: 13 residues. The V end was cut by 0 bases, the J end by 8 bases, with 10 bases between. Germline values: CDR1 SGHVS, CDR2 FQNEAQ. Based on the CDR3 plus reference TRBV7-8 and TRBJ1-1, the full variable domain is GAGVSQSPRYKVAKRGQDVALRCDPISGHVSLFWYQQALGQGPEFLTYFQNEAQLDKSGLPSDRFFAERPEGSVSTLKIQRTQQEDSAVYLCASSLAFTAEAFFGQGTRLTVV.

The chain has TRBV5-1 and TRBJ2-3; TRBD2 agrees at 8 bases. V lost 3 bases and J lost 1; bases outside the gene matches: 4. The CDR3 spans 15 residues. The germline CDR1 and CDR2 sequences are SGHRS and YFSETQ. In DNA, the CDR3 is TGCGCCAGCAGCTCCACGACTAGCGGCACAGATACGCAGTATTTT. Translated: CASSSTTSGTDTQYF.

The chain employs TRBV5-6 and TRBJ2-7; a weak D match, TRBD2 (7 bases). Trimming removed 2 bases at V and 5 bases at J, with 17 bases between. Per germline, CDR1 SGHDT and CDR2 YYEEEE. CDR3 length: 15 amino acids. The CDR3 DNA reads as TGTGCCAGCAGCTTTAGGGGGGGACCCAGGAACGAGCAGTACTTC. Protein sequence: CASSFRGGPRNEQYF.

This clone was seen only a few times. This chain connects TRBV5-4 to TRBJ2-7; D may be TRBD2 (6 bases). V lost 4 bases and J 0 bases, leaving 11 bases between the germline ends. CDR1 and CDR2 from the germline V gene are SGHNT and YYREEE (reference sequence). This CDR3 comprises 14 residues. In DNA form, the CDR3 reads TGTGCCAGCAGCCGGGAGAGCGGCTCCTACGAGCAGTACTTC. Translation: CASSRESGSYEQYF.

In this sample, this clone turned up once. V and J are TRBV6-6 and TRBJ1-1; D gene uncertain. V lost 2 bases to trimming and J lost 3 bases, with 10 bases between them. Germline lookup yields CDR1 MNHNY and CDR2 SVGAGI (reference sequence). The CDR3 length is 14 residues. The CDR3 region has the DNA TGTGCCAGCAGTTACGGCCGAGGCGACACTGAAGCTTTCTTT. As protein: CASSYGRGDTEAFF.

The chain has TRBV21-1 and TRBJ2-7; TRBD1, the table's D call, lacks a check against the DNA. TRBV21-1 is noted as a pseudogene. The CDR3 has 15 amino acids. Here the CDR3 DNA reads TGTGCCAGCAGCTCAAGGATGGCAGCCAGGGCGGAGCAGTACTTC. It translates to CASSSRMAARAEQYF.

The chain joins TRBV7-8 to TRBJ2-3; 7 nucleotides match TRBD2. CDR1 and CDR2 (germline): SGHVS, FQNEAQ. The CDR3 totals 17 residues. V lost 5 bases to trimming and J lost 2 bases; unmatched junction nucleotides: 13. The CDR3, as DNA: TGTGCCAGCAGCCTTGGACTAGTACCTCTCTTCACAGATACGCAGTATTTT. Its protein product is CASSLGLVPLFTDTQYF.

The J gene is TRBJ2-7, the V gene TRBV28, with D maybe TRBD1 (5 bases). With 5 bases removed from V and 4 bases from J, the gap between germline ends came to 15 bases. CDR1 MDHEN and CDR2 SYDVKM come from the germline V gene. The CDR3 length is 14 residues. The CDR3 bases are TGTGCCAGCAGTGTGACAGTGGGGCATTACGAGCAGTACTTC. Translation: CASSVTVGHYEQYF.

This clone occurred once. The CDR3 DNA is TGTGCCACCCGGACTAGCGGACAAGAGACCCAGTACTTC. Translation: CATRTSGQETQYF. The chain recombines TRBV18 with TRBJ2-5; 10 nucleotides agree with TRBD2. Germline V gene data show CDR1 as KGHSH and CDR2 as LQKENI. J gave up 2 bases and V 10 bases, and 4 bases lay outside the gene matches. The CDR3 has 13 residues. The entire variable domain, with the rest obtained from reference TRBV18 and TRBJ2-5, is as follows: NAGVMQNPRHLVRRRGQEARLRCSPMKGHSHVYWYRQLPEEGLKFMVYLQKENIIDESGMPKERFSAEFPKEGPSILRIQQVVRGDSAAYFCATRTSGQETQYFGPGTRLLVL.

The chain carries TRBV24-1 and TRBJ1-1; 11 positions match TRBD1. Germline loops: CDR1 KGHDR, CDR2 SFDVKD. J gave up 6 bases and V 4 bases, and 6 bases lay outside the gene matches. The CDR3 covers 15 residues. CDR3 in amino acids: CATSDGQGAIAEAFF. The CDR3 region has the DNA TGTGCCACCAGTGACGGACAGGGGGCAATCGCTGAAGCTTTCTTT.

The chain links TRBV7-9 to TRBJ1-3; tentative D call: TRBD1 (5 bases). The germline V and J ends were trimmed by 5 bases and 7 bases, with 18 bases remaining between them. Germline V gene sequence: CDR1 SEHNR, CDR2 FQNEAQ (reference sequence). The CDR3 contains 15 residues. The CDR3 bases are TGTGCCAGCAGCCCGAGGGGAGGGTATCGGAACACCATATATTTT. Residues: CASSPRGGYRNTIYF. Supplemented by reference TRBV7-9 and TRBJ1-3, the full variable domain reads DTGVSQNPRHKITKRGQNVTFRCDPISEHNRLYWYRQTLGQGPEFLTYFQNEAQLEKSRLLSDRFSAERPKGSFSTLEIQRTEQGDSAMYLCASSPRGGYRNTIYFGEGSWLTVV.

The rearrangement uses TRBV28 and TRBJ2-7; maybe TRBD2 (6 bases). The CDR3 consists of 12 residues. Germline CDR1 and CDR2: MDHEN and SYDVKM. V gave up 7 bases and J gave up 6 bases, with 13 bases separating them. CDR3 protein: CASTPGGTEQYF. The CDR3 nucleotides are TGTGCCAGCACTCCTGGAGGGACCGAGCAGTACTTC.

This chain connects TRBV2 to TRBJ2-4; D may be TRBD1 (6 bases). The V and J ends lost 8 bases and 0 bases respectively, with 11 bases between them. CDR3 size: 14 residues. Per the germline V gene, CDR1 is SNHLY and CDR2 is FYNNEI. This CDR3 reads CASRTVLAKNIQYF. Here the CDR3 DNA reads TGTGCCAGCCGGACAGTTCTAGCCAAAAACATTCAGTACTTC.

The rearrangement joins TRBV6-1 to TRBJ2-5; possibly TRBD2 for D (5 bases). Trimming left V 3 bases short and J 4 bases short, with 12 bases between. Germline V gives CDR1 MNHNS, CDR2 SASEGT. The CDR3 has 14 residues. This CDR3 is CASSDGRGAETQYF. The CDR3 DNA sequence: TGTGCCAGCAGTGATGGACGGGGAGCAGAGACCCAGTACTTC.

The V gene is TRBV12-3 or TRBV12-4, the J gene TRBJ1-1, with TRBD1 identical over 7 bases. This CDR3 region has 13 residues. Trimming took 5 bases from V and 12 from J; bases not matched to a gene: 12. The CDR3 loop is CASSLGTDRRTFF. The CDR3 nucleotides are TGTGCCAGCAGTCTCGGGACAGACCGGCGAACTTTCTTT.

The rearrangement uses TRBV27 and TRBJ1-4; 8 nucleotides agree with TRBD1. The length of the CDR3 is 16 residues. Germline V gene sequence: CDR1 MNHEY, CDR2 SMNVEV (reference sequence). J gave up 8 bases and V 4 bases, and 12 bases lay outside the gene matches. CDR3 DNA: TGTGCCAGCAGTTCCTCATCGACAGGGGCAAGGGAAAAACTGTTTTTT. Amino acid sequence: CASSSSSTGAREKLFF.

The chain joins TRBV27 to TRBJ2-3; 7 bases line up with TRBD2. Germline assignment: CDR1 MNHEY and CDR2 SMNVEV (reference sequence). The CDR3 length is 17 residues. Trimming took 4 bases from V and 2 from J; bases not matched to a gene: 12. CDR3 sequence reads: CASSWGGGDLFTDTQYF. The CDR3 nucleotides are TGTGCCAGCAGTTGGGGTGGGGGGGATCTATTCACAGATACGCAGTATTTT.

Only one count was recorded for this clone. The V and J genes are TRBV21-1 and TRBJ1-2; TRBD1, the table's D call, was not compared with the DNA. TRBV21-1 is deemed a pseudogene. The CDR3 consists of 16 residues. CDR3 sequence (DNA): TGTGCCAGCAGCAAAGCGCTTGGGACAGGTCGTTATGGCTACACCTTC. It translates to CASSKALGTGRYGYTF.

The gene calls are TRBV5-1 and TRBJ2-7, with D possibly TRBD1 on 5 matching bases. This CDR3 is built from 17 residues. V was clipped by 4 bases and J by 4 bases, with 24 bases between them. Germline CDR1 and CDR2: SGHRS and YFSETQ. CDR3 sequence reads: CASSPASAGTGAYEQYF. The CDR3 bases are TGCGCCAGCAGCCCTGCCAGTGCAGGAACAGGCGCGTACGAGCAGTACTTC.